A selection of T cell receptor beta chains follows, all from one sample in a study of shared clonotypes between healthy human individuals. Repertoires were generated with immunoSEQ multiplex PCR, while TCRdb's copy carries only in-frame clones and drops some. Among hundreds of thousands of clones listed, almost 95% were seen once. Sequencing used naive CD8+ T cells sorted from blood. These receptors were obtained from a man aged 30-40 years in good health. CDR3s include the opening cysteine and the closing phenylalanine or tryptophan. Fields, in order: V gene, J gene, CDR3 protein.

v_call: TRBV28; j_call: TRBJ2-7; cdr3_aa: CARTGPSFYEQYF
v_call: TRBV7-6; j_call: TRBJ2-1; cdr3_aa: CASSIGIYNEQFF
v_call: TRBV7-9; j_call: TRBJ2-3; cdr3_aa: CASSEGAGVTDTQYF
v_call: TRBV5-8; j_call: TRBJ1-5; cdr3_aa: CASSYGINSNQPQHF
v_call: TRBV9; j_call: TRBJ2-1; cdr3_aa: CASSVGGGTPPFF
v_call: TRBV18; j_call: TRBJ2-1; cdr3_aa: CASSPRWEGSYNEQFF
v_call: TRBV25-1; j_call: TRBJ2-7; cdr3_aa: CASSEYKLSSRGYEQYF
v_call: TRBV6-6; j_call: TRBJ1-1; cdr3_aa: CASSYLWGQENTEAFF
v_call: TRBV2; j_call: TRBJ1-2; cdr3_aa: CASREQDLVRHGYTF
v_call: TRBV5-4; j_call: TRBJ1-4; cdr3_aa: CASSSRGQGVSNEKLFF
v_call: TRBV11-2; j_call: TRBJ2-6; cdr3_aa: CASHSSGESSGANVLTF
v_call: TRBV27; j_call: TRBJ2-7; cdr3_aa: CASSFLGTSLNEQYF
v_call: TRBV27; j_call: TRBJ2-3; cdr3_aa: CASSPWTDTDTQYF
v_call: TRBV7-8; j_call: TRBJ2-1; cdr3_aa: CASSLWMGESDNEQFF
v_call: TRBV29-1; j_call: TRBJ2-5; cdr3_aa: CSVVDPYQETQYF
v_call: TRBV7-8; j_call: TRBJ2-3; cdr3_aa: CASSFGLGADTQYF
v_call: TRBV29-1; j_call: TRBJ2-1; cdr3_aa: CSALLAGGVPLNEQFF
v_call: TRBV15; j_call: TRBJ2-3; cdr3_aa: CATSRDGKGFTDTQYF
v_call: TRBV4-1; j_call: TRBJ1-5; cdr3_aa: CASSQEEQLPNQPQHF
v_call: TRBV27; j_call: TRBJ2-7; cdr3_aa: CASSLLPGGPPYEQYF
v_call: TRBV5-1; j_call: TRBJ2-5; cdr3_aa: CASISGGRYQETQYF
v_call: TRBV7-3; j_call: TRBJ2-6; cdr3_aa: CASSPPGSGANVLTF
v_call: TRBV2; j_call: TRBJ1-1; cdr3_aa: CASSASGENTEAFF
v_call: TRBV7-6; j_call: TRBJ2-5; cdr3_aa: CASSLADRGIQETQYF
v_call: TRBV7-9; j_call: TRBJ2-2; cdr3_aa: CASSTPGTGETGELFF
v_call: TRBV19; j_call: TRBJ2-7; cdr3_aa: CASSLGTGNYEQYF
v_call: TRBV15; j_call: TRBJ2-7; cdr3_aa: CATSRDLGRGSHEQYF
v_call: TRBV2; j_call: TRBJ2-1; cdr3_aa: CASSGGRGNEQFF
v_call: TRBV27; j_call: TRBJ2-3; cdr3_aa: CASSLMSSGRGDTQYF
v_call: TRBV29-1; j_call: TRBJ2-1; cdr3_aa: CSGGLSGGNEQFF
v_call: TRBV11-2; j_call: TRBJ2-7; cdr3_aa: CASSLVGQGSSYEQYF
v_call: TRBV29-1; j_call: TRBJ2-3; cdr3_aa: CSVEGGKGADTQYF
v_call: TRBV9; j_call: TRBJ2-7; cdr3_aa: CASSSSPGTSSHEQYF
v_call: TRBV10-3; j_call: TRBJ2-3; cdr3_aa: CAMQTESTDTQYF
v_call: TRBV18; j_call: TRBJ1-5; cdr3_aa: CASSPGSGLQPQHF
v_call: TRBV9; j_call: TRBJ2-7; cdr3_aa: CASSAGTGRRYEQYF
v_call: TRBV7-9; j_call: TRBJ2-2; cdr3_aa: CASSISGNTGELFF
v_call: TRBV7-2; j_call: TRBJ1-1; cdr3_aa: CASRRWDPEAFF
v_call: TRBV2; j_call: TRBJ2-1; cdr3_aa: CASSNLSGDEQFF
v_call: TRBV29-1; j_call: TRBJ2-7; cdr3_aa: CSVCFRTEGESSEQYF
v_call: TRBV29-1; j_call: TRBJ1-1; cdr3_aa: CSVEVNRVGAFF
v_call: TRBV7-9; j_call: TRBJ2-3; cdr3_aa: CASQEGGRTDTQYF
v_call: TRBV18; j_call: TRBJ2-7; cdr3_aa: CASSPPGPKLTYEQYF
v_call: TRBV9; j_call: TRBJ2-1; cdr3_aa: CASSASGSGGNEQFF
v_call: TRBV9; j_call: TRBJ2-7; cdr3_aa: CASSVATSGGSYEQYF
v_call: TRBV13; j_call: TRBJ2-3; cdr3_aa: CASRVAGERDTQYF
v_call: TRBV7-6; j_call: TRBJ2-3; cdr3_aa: CASSSKTSGNGDTQYF
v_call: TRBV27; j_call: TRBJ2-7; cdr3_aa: CASSMGDTYEQYF
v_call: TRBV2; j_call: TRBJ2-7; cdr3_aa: CASGGLAGFYEQYF
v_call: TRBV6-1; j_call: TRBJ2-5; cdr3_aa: CASREVLKETQYF
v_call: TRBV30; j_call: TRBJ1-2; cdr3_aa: CAWSVGTRRYYGYTF
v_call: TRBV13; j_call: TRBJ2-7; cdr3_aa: CASSFASGSHNEQYF
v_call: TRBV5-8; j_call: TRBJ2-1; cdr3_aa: CASSFSMVGEQFF
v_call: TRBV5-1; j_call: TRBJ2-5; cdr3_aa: CASSLDRVGETQYF
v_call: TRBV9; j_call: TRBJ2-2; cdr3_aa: CASSVGTGELFF
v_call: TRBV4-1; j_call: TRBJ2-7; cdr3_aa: CASSQERASSYEQYF
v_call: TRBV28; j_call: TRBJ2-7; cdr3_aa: CASSLWLTGMVREQYF